The TCR beta chain described here comes from a study of T cells in Graves' hyperthyroidism and ophthalmopathy. With a duration under 2 months, the hyperthyroidism was newly diagnosed in patients aged 18 to 65. Patients showing uncontrolled infection, other autoimmune disease, pregnancy or lactation were ineligible. The PBMCs were taken from approximately 9.7 ml of fresh peripheral blood. Comments on this clonotype: Its antigen is still unknown.

The CDR3 spans 17 residues. Germline loops: CDR1 DFQATT, CDR2 SNEGSKA (reference sequence). V trimming: 3 bases; J trimming: 3 bases; junction bases outside the gene matches: 13. The source material, RNA transcripts, was used to amplify TCR beta CDR3 regions. Using the HTBI primer set, a first-round RT-PCR was run on the TCR CDR3. TCRdb reprocessed the multiplex PCR reads with MiXCR, giving one entry per CDR3 protein. Counted here are about 380,000 distinct CDR3 sequences, 13% occurring once; the ten biggest clones make up 20% to 25%. Study-level results: Also found in blood were most expanded thyroid clonotypes above 0.001.

The chain joins TRBV20-1 to TRBJ1-3, with 8 bases matching TRBD1. The source is a man aged 25-45 years with Graves' hyperthyroidism that later progressed to Graves' ophthalmopathy. The sequencing sample was made of blood. CDR3 amino acids: CSASPRQGAYFGNTIYF. CDR3 sequence (DNA): TGCAGTGCTAGCCCGAGGCAGGGGGCATACTTTGGAAACACCATATATTTT.